The entry below gives a single T cell receptor (beta chain) sequence along with its context. The antigen is undetermined. The CDR3 length is 14 residues. Losses at the gene ends were 6 bases for V and 0 bases for J; bases not matched to a gene: 2. Germline CDR1 MGHDK, CDR2 SYGVNS. The data were taken from a study of cytomegalovirus exposure and HLA in healthy donors. Overall study findings and caveats: Among TCR beta chains, those listed as cytomegalovirus-associated numbered roughly 150.

Both 60 Vbeta primers and 13 Jbeta primers went into the PCR. Per the study methods: Roughly 11 million shared chains were among the roughly 80 million unique TCR beta chains that a later analysis counted. Generated by immunoSEQ multiplex PCR, the TCRdb table keeps only in-frame clones and is missing some. V and J calls and clone size come straight from that table; D and trimming were deduced from the DNA. The sample yields roughly 300,000 clones, more than 80% seen once. The sample consisted of PBMCs. V and J are TRBV25-1 and TRBJ1-1; 9 bases are a match to TRBD1. This receptor was identified in a man aged 35-49 years in good health and CMV-seropositive. CDR3 DNA sequence: TGTGCCAGCAGAGGGACAGGGTTGAACACTGAAGCTTTCTTT. Amino acids: CASRGTGLNTEAFF.